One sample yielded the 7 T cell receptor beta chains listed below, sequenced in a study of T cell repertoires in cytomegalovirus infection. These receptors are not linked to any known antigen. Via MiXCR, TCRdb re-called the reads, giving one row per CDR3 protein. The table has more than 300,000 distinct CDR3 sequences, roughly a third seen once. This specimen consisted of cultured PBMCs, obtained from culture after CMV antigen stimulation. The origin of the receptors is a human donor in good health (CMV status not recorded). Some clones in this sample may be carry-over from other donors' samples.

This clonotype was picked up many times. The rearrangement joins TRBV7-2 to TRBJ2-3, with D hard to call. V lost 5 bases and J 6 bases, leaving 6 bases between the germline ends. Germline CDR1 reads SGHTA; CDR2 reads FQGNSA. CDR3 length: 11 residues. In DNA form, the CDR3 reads TGTGCCAGCAGCCCACAGGATACGCAGTATTTT. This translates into CASSPQDTQYF.

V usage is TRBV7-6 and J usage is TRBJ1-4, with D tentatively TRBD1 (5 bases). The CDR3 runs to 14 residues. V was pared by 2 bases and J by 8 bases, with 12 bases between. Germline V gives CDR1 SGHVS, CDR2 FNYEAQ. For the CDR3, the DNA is TGTGCCAGCAGCTTAACAGAGGGGAACGAAAAACTGTTTTTT. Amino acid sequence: CASSLTEGNEKLFF.

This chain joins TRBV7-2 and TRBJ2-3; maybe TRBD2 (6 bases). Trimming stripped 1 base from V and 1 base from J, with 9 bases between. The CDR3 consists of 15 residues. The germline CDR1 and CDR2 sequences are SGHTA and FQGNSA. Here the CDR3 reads CASSLEGGGTDTQYF. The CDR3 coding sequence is TGTGCCAGCAGCTTAGAAGGAGGGGGCACAGATACGCAGTATTTT. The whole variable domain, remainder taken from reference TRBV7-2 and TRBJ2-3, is GAGVSQSPSNKVTEKGKDVELRCDPISGHTALYWYRQSLGQGLEFLIYFQGNSAPDKSGLPSDRFSAERTGGSVSTLTIQRTQQEDSAVYLCASSLEGGGTDTQYFGPGTRLTVL.

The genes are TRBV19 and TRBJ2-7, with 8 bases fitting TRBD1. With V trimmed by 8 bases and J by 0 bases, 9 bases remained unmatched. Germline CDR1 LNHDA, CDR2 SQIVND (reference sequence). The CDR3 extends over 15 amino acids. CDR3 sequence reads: CASSAYRGISYEQYF. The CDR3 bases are TGTGCCAGTTCCGCCTACAGGGGGATCTCCTACGAGCAGTACTTC.

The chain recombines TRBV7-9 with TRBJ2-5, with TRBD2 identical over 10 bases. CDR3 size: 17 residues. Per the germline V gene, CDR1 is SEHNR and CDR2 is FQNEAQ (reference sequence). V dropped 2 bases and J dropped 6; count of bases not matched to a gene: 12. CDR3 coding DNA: TGTGCCAGCAGCTTAAATCCCCCGGGACTAGCGTGGAAGACCCAGTACTTC. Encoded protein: CASSLNPPGLAWKTQYF. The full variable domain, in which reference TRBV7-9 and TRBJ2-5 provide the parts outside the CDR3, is DTGVSQNPRHKITKRGQNVTFRCDPISEHNRLYWYRQTLGQGPEFLTYFQNEAQLEKSRLLSDRFSAERPKGSFSTLEIQRTEQGDSAMYLCASSLNPPGLAWKTQYFGPGTRLLVL.

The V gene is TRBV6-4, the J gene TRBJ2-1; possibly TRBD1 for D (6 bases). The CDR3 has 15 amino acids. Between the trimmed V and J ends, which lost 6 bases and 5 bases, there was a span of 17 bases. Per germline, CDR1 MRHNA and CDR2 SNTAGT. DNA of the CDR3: TGTGCCAGCAGCCGGGCTACGGGACAAAACAATGAGCAGTTCTTC. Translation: CASSRATGQNNEQFF.

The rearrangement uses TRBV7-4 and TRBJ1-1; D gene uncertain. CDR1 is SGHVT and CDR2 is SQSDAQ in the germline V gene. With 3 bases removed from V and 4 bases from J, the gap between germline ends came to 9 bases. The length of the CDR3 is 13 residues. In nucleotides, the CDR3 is TGTGCCAGCAGCTTTGAAGAAGGCACTGAAGCTTTCTTT. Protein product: CASSFEEGTEAFF.